Following are 22 T cell receptor beta chains from one sample sequenced in a study of T cells in women clearing cervical HPV infection. TCRdb's copy holds only in-frame clones and misses some; the assay was immunoSEQ multiplex PCR. Its clone listing holds around 30,000 clones. Sequenced material: blood buffy coat. The receptors derive from a woman aged 18-70 years with a cervical HPV16 infection that either progressed to CIN3+ or cleared (not recorded which).

Of note for this clone: The read finishes 3 residues shy of the CDR3 end, and the germline J gene is used to complete it. The chain carries TRBV7-2 and TRBJ2-1; TRBD2 aligns across 8 bases. Germline values: CDR1 SGHTA, CDR2 FQGNSA. This CDR3 region has 16 residues. The V gene end was trimmed by 0 bases and the J gene end by 5 bases; junction bases not matched to a gene: 6. CDR3 DNA (partial): TGTGCCAGCAGCTTAGCGCCGGGACTAGTTCACAATGAG. Translating it yields CASSLAPGLVHNE. In full, the CDR3 reads CASSLAPGLVHNEQFF.

As to this clone: The DNA ends 3 residues before the CDR3 does, and the rest of the CDR3 is filled in from the germline J gene. V gene TRBV5-5 combines with J gene TRBJ2-1, with TRBD2 as a possible D gene (7 bases). Germline lookup yields CDR1 SGHKS and CDR2 YYEKEE (reference sequence). The CDR3 is 15 amino acids. V lost 5 bases and J 5 bases, leaving 17 bases between the germline ends. CDR3 residues: CASRPIGGRNNEQFF. CDR3 DNA (partial): TGTGCCAGCAGACCAATCGGGGGGCGAAACAATGAG.

Remarks on this clone: The read stops 3 residues short of the end of the CDR3; the missing end is completed from the germline J gene. The V and J genes are TRBV28 and TRBJ1-5; D not certain. The V gene's germline CDR1 is MDHEN and CDR2 SYDVKM. V dropped 5 bases and J dropped 8 bases, with 7 bases sitting between them. The CDR3 length is 11 residues. Partial CDR3 DNA: TGTGCCAGCAGTAATACGGAGCCC. Its translation: CASSNTEP. The complete CDR3 sequence is CASSNTEPQHF.

Points on this clone: The sequence runs out 3 residues before the end of the CDR3; the remainder is reconstructed from the germline J gene. The V call is TRBV20-1, the J call TRBJ1-5; the match to TRBD1 covers 9 bases. With 6 bases clipped from V and 3 bases from J, the junction kept 6 bases outside the gene matches. Germline V gene lookup returns CDR1 DFQATT and CDR2 SNEGSKA (reference sequence). This CDR3 contains 14 residues. CDR3 region: CSAFGQGFNQPQHF. The sequenced part of the CDR3 DNA is TGCAGTGCCTTCGGACAGGGGTTCAATCAGCCC.

As for this clone: The read falls 3 residues short of the CDR3 end, and the missing part is taken from the germline J gene. The chain recombines TRBV7-8 with TRBJ2-1, with TRBD2 matching over 11 bases. The germline V gene has CDR1 SGHVS and CDR2 FQNEAQ. V gave up 5 bases and J gave up 6 bases; unmatched junction bases: 6. This CDR3 spans 15 amino acids. CDR3 sequence: CASSISGGASNEQFF. Incomplete CDR3 DNA: TGTGCCAGCAGCATTAGCGGGGGGGCCTCCAATGAG.

Comment on this clone: The sequence runs out 3 residues before the end of the CDR3; the remainder is reconstructed from the germline J gene. This rearrangement joins TRBV7-2 to TRBJ2-3, with TRBD2 identical over 12 bases. Germline CDR1 SGHTA, CDR2 FQGNSA. V shed 6 bases, J shed 5 bases, and the junction held 3 bases outside the gene matches. This CDR3 is 14 amino acids long. The CDR3 sequence: CASSLAGGKDTQYF. The DNA read from the CDR3 is TGTGCCAGCAGTCTAGCGGGGGGGAAAGATACG. The full variable domain, rest sourced from reference TRBV7-2 and TRBJ2-3, is GAGVSQSPSNKVTEKGKDVELRCDPISGHTALYWYRQSLGQGLEFLIYFQGNSAPDKSGLPSDRFSAERTGGSVSTLTIQRTQQEDSAVYLCASSLAGGKDTQYFGPGTRLTVL.

With regard to this clone: The sequenced fragment ends 3 residues before the CDR3 boundary, so the rest is inferred from the germline J gene. This chain joins TRBV30 and TRBJ2-3, with D unresolved. The CDR3 sequence is 13 residues long. Germline V gives CDR1 GTSNPN, CDR2 SVGIG (reference sequence). The CDR3 bases that were read are TGTGCCTGGAGTTTACAGCCCAATCAGCCG. Amino acid sequence: CAWSLQPNQP. The full-length CDR3 reads as CAWSLQPNQPQYF.

In regard to this clone: The DNA ends 3 residues before the CDR3 does, and the rest of the CDR3 is filled in from the germline J gene. The chain links TRBV13 to TRBJ1-1, with D maybe TRBD1 (5 bases). The CDR3 extends over 16 amino acids. Trimming left V 2 bases short and J 3 bases short, with 16 bases between. Looked up from germline, CDR1 is PRHDT and CDR2 is FYEKMQ (reference sequence). CDR3 sequence reads: CASSLLQGVVYTEAFF. The DNA read from the CDR3 is TGTGCCAGCAGCTTATTGCAGGGAGTAGTGTACACTGAA.

As for this clone: The sequence runs out 3 residues before the end of the CDR3; the remainder is reconstructed from the germline J gene. The chain has TRBV20-1 and TRBJ1-2, with TRBD1 identical over 10 bases. J lost 6 bases, V lost 3 bases, and 7 bases had no gene match. The CDR3 is made up of 14 amino acids. Looked up from germline, CDR1 is DFQATT and CDR2 is SNEGSKA (reference sequence). CDR3 bases read: TGCAGTGCTAGGAAAATGACAGGGGGCGATGGC. Encoded protein: CSARKMTGGDG. The entire CDR3 protein is CSARKMTGGDGYTF.

For this clone: Coverage ceases 3 residues before the CDR3 finishes, and the germline J gene fills in the end. This rearrangement joins TRBV5-1 to TRBJ2-7; D remains unclear. The CDR3 is 15 amino acids. Germline assignment: CDR1 SGHRS and CDR2 YFSETQ. V lost 0 bases to trimming and J lost 2 bases, with 12 bases between them. CDR3 DNA (partial): TGCGCCAGCAGCTTGGGCACGGTGATTACCTACGAG. Its translation: CASSLGTVITYE. The CDR3 in full is CASSLGTVITYEQYF.

A remark on this clone: Coverage ceases 3 residues before the CDR3 finishes, and the germline J gene fills in the end. The chain carries TRBV5-4 and TRBJ1-2; TRBD1 matches 7 bases. This CDR3 has 15 residues. CDR1 and CDR2 from the germline V gene are SGHNT and YYREEE (reference sequence). The CDR3 DNA, read in part, is TGTGCCAGCAGCCAACTACAGGGGATGGGAGAGACC. Its translation: CASSQLQGMGET. The whole CDR3 region reads CASSQLQGMGETYTF. The variable domain in full, completed from reference TRBV5-4 and TRBJ1-2, reads ETGVTQSPTHLIKTRGQQVTLRCSSQSGHNTVSWYQQALGQGPQFIFQYYREEENGRGNFPPRFSGLQFPNYSSELNVNALELDDSALYLCASSQLQGMGETYTFGSGTRLTVV.

As to this clone: The CDR3 end lies 3 residues beyond the end of the read and is filled in from the germline J gene. The V and J genes are TRBV19 and TRBJ1-2; the match to TRBD1 covers 8 bases. From germline, CDR1 is LNHDA and CDR2 SQIVND (reference sequence). The V segment lost 5 bases and the J segment 4 bases; nucleotides outside the gene matches: 15. This CDR3 is 17 amino acids long. CDR3: CASSLPSWTGPVYGYTF. The CDR3 bases that were read are TGTGCCAGTAGTCTCCCTTCATGGACAGGGCCGGTCTATGGC. Supplemented by reference TRBV19 and TRBJ1-2, the full variable domain reads DGGITQSPKYLFRKEGQNVTLSCEQNLNHDAMYWYRQDPGQGLRLIYYSQIVNDFQKGDIAEGYSVSREKKESFPLTVTSAQKNPTAFYLCASSLPSWTGPVYGYTFGSGTRLTVV.

A note on this clone: The read gets to within 3 residues of the CDR3 end, and the germline J gene fills in the rest. This chain joins TRBV11-3 and TRBJ2-3, with 8 bases fitting TRBD2. Germline V gene sequence: CDR1 SGHNT, CDR2 YENEEA. The CDR3 length is 15 residues. CDR3 region: CASSPGGDERETQYF. CDR3 DNA, as far as it was read: TGTGCCAGCAGCCCCGGGGGGGACGAGCGAGAGACG.

About this clone itself: The read ends 3 residues early relative to the CDR3; the germline J gene fills the gap. This rearrangement joins TRBV20-1 to TRBJ2-1; 11 bases are a match to TRBD2. The CDR3 is 15 residues long. Trimming took 0 bases from V and 5 from J; bases not matched to a gene: 3. Germline-derived CDR1 and CDR2 are DFQATT and SNEGSKA (reference sequence). CDR3 bases read: TGCAGTGCTAGAGATAGCGGGGGGGCCCACAATGAG. As protein: CSARDSGGAHNE. The complete CDR3 protein is CSARDSGGAHNEQFF.

As regards this clone: At one of its ends the junction is not consistent with the germline gene, which may arise from a read error. The CDR3 end falls 3 residues outside the read, so it is completed with the germline J gene. The J gene is TRBJ2-3, the V gene TRBV7-3, with 11 bases matching TRBD2. CDR1 SGHTA and CDR2 FQGTGA come from the germline V gene. This CDR3 is 14 amino acids long. The CDR3 reads CASSLTSGGNTQYF. The sequenced CDR3 bases are TGTGCCAGCAGCCTAACTAGCGGGGGAAATACG.

Worth noting for this clone: The read halts 3 residues ahead of the CDR3 end, with the missing end drawn from the germline J gene. The V gene is TRBV20-1, the J gene TRBJ1-5; possible D gene TRBD1, 5 bases. There are 15 residues in the CDR3. The germline CDR1 and CDR2 sequences are DFQATT and SNEGSKA (reference sequence). The V end lost 5 bases, the J end lost 6 bases, and 20 bases lay between the germline ends. The DNA read from the CDR3 is TGCAGTGCTCACGGGGGTCCTGACGCGGCTCAGCCC. Residues: CSAHGGPDAAQP. From start to end, the CDR3 is CSAHGGPDAAQPQHF.

A word on this clone: With the read ending 3 residues before the CDR3 end, the germline J gene is used to fill in that end. The V and J genes are TRBV5-5 and TRBJ1-2, with 11 bases matching TRBD1. Unmatched junction bases numbered 3, after V lost 1 base and J lost 4 bases. The length of the CDR3 is 15 residues. The germline V gene encodes CDR1 SGHKS and CDR2 YYEKEE (reference sequence). The DNA read from the CDR3 is TGTGCCAGCAGCTTGAGGACAGGGGGCGGCTATGGC. Protein sequence: CASSLRTGGGYG. The complete CDR3 protein is CASSLRTGGGYGYTF.

As regards this clone: The DNA ends 3 residues before the CDR3 does, and the rest of the CDR3 is filled in from the germline J gene. J is TRBJ2-5 and V is TRBV5-1; 9 bases map to TRBD2. The CDR3 sequence is 20 residues long. Germline CDR1 reads SGHRS; CDR2 reads YFSETQ. With 0 bases clipped from V and 5 bases from J, the junction kept 20 bases outside the gene matches. Incomplete CDR3 DNA: TGCGCCAGCAGCTTGGCGATCACAGCAGGAGCGGGGGGAGTAGGGGAGACC. This codes for CASSLAITAGAGGVGET. The full CDR3 reads CASSLAITAGAGGVGETQYF.

This clone is labeled medium-sized based on frequency. Read coverage stops 3 residues before the CDR3 terminus; the germline J gene supplies the remainder. The chain recombines TRBV30 with TRBJ1-4; D perhaps matches TRBD1 (6 bases). Trimming removed 0 bases at V and 6 bases at J, with 17 bases between. Germline loops: CDR1 GTSNPN, CDR2 SVGIG (reference sequence). The CDR3 runs to 16 residues. The CDR3 spells CAWSVGGGAGYEKLFF. CDR3 DNA (partial): TGTGCCTGGAGTGTGGGCGGGGGCGCGGGTTATGAAAAA.

As to this clone: The CDR3 extends 3 residues past the end of the read, so its final part is completed from the germline J gene. The chain employs TRBV19 and TRBJ2-4; TRBD1 aligns across 8 bases. The CDR3 totals 14 residues. Per germline, CDR1 LNHDA and CDR2 SQIVND (reference sequence). The chain's CDR3 is CASSQDRVSYGQYF. The sequenced part of the CDR3 DNA is TGTGCCAGTAGCCAGGACAGGGTTTCCTATGGT.

Concerning this clone: Read sequence stops 3 residues before the CDR3 end, and the germline J gene provides the missing end. The chain recombines TRBV20-1 with TRBJ2-4, with 7 bases fitting TRBD1. There are 16 residues in the CDR3. The J segment lost 1 base and the V segment lost 0 bases, leaving 6 bases of the junction unmatched. CDR1 and CDR2 from the germline V gene are DFQATT and SNEGSKA (reference sequence). The covered CDR3 bases are TGCAGTGCTAGAGACCAGGGGGTATCGGCCAAAAACATT. Its translation is CSARDQGVSAKNI. The CDR3 reads in full as CSARDQGVSAKNIQYF.

Remarks on this clone: The read ends 3 residues shy of where the CDR3 ends; the end is completed using the germline J gene. The V call is TRBV11-2, the J call TRBJ2-1; 8 bases match TRBD2. CDR1 is SGHAT, CDR2 FQNNGV, per germline. V was clipped by 4 bases and J by 5 bases; unmatched bases: 7. There are 15 residues in the CDR3. The CDR3 here is CASSSLAGLHNEQFF. CDR3 DNA (partial): TGTGCCAGCAGCTCCCTAGCGGGTCTCCACAATGAG.